This T cell receptor beta chain was identified during a study of identical twins. The germline V gene has CDR1 DFQATT and CDR2 SNEGSKA (reference sequence). CDR3 length: 15 amino acids. With 2 bases clipped from V and 2 bases from J, the junction kept 7 bases outside the gene matches. This clonotype was picked up many times. One entry per CDR3 protein, called by TCRdb with MiXCR from the 5' RACE reads. The data contain roughly 710,000 distinct CDR3 sequences, 5.5% to 6.5% of them singletons. V usage is TRBV20-1 and J usage is TRBJ2-7, with 9 bases matching TRBD1. This sequence was found in a man between 18 and 29 years old in good health. Sequencing input: naive T cells sorted from blood. CDR3 amino acids: CSARPGTGFTYEQYF. CDR3 in DNA: TGCAGTGCTAGACCCGGGACAGGGTTTACCTACGAGCAGTACTTC.